Following are 19 T cell receptor beta chains from one sample sequenced in a study of blood T cell repertoires in COVID-19. Assay: immunoSEQ multiplex PCR; the TCRdb copy retains only in-frame clones and omits some. The sample has about 270,000 clones, 83% seen once. The sequenced sample consisted of peripheral blood. The receptors stem from a woman aged 45 to 65 who had recovered from COVID-19.

V is TRBV6-2 or TRBV6-3 and J is TRBJ1-5; D gene ambiguous. Trimming cost V 6 bases and J 8 bases, with 11 bases left between them. Germline CDR1 reads MNHEY; CDR2 reads SVGEGT. The CDR3 consists of 12 residues. CDR3 sequence: CASSLDSKPQHF. In nucleotides, the CDR3 is TGTGCCAGCAGCCTGGATAGCAAGCCCCAGCATTTT.

This clone was picked up a small number of times. The rearrangement links TRBV3-1 (or the pseudogene TRBV3-2) to TRBJ2-1, with 10 nucleotides matching TRBD2. Trimming removed 1 base from V and 11 bases from J; junction bases left unmatched: 8. This CDR3 is 15 amino acids long. Looked up from germline, CDR1 is LGHDT and CDR2 is YNNKEL (reference sequence). This CDR3 reads CASSQVVSGGTKQFF. In DNA, the CDR3 is TGTGCCAGCAGCCAAGTTGTTAGCGGGGGGACGAAGCAGTTCTTC.

On this clone itself: Different DNA sequences within this sample yield the same CDR3. The chain is built from TRBV24-1 and TRBJ1-5; TRBD1 matches 10 bases. The CDR3 contains 15 residues. The V gene's germline CDR1 is KGHDR and CDR2 SFDVKD. With 2 bases clipped from V and 5 bases from J, the junction kept 2 bases outside the gene matches. CDR3 sequence (DNA): TGTGCCACCAGTGATTCCGGGACAGGGGATCAGCCCCAGCATTTT. Translation gives CATSDSGTGDQPQHF.

The chain is built from TRBV28 and TRBJ1-6, with D perhaps matching TRBD1 (5 bases). Trimming shortened V by 9 bases and J by 7 bases, and 19 bases separated the two germline ends. The germline gives CDR1 MDHEN, CDR2 SYDVKM. This CDR3 region has 15 residues. CDR3 sequence: CASRGGALLNSPLHF. The CDR3 DNA follows: TGTGCCAGTAGAGGAGGGGCCCTTTTAAATTCACCCCTCCACTTT. Full variable domain (rest looked up from reference TRBV28 and TRBJ1-6): DVKVTQSSRYLVKRTGEKVFLECVQDMDHENMFWYRQDPGLGLRLIYFSYDVKMKEKGDIPEGYSVSREKKERFSLILESASTNQTSMYLCASRGGALLNSPLHFGNGTRLTVT.

The chain carries TRBV19 and TRBJ2-2; D possibly corresponds to TRBD2 (7 bases). The germline V gene has CDR1 LNHDA and CDR2 SQIVND (reference sequence). V was clipped by 8 bases and J by 5 bases, with 21 bases between them. The CDR3 runs to 16 residues. The CDR3 DNA reads TGTGCCAGTTCCCCACCGGGGAGGGGGAAAACCGGGGAGCTGTTTTTT. It specifies CASSPPGRGKTGELFF.

The V gene is TRBV19, the J gene TRBJ1-4, with no clear D. CDR1 and CDR2 from the germline V gene are LNHDA and SQIVND (reference sequence). The CDR3 covers 14 residues. The V end lost 1 base, the J end lost 5 bases, and 8 bases lay between the germline ends. DNA of the CDR3: TGTGCCAGTAGTATAGTGGCCCGCAATGAAAAACTGTTTTTT. This sequence encodes CASSIVARNEKLFF.

The chain carries TRBV7-2 and TRBJ1-1; D perhaps matches TRBD1 (5 bases). V lost 5 bases and J lost 8, with 12 bases in between. CDR3 length: 12 amino acids. From germline, CDR1 is SGHTA and CDR2 FQGNSA. CDR3 in amino acids: CASSLGGVEAFF. The DNA for the CDR3 is TGTGCCAGCAGCCTCGGGGGTGTAGAAGCTTTCTTT.

V gene TRBV6-2 or TRBV6-3 combines with J gene TRBJ1-6, with 7 positions matching TRBD1. The trim removed 5 bases at V and 6 bases at J, leaving 7 bases unmatched. There are 15 residues in the CDR3. CDR1 and CDR2 (germline): MNHEY, SVGEGT. The chain's CDR3 is CASSLTGLGNSPLHF. The CDR3 DNA is TGTGCCAGCAGTCTGACAGGGTTGGGTAATTCACCCCTCCACTTT.

The V call is TRBV6-2 or TRBV6-3, the J call TRBJ2-2; 10 nucleotides line up with TRBD1. This CDR3 is built from 17 residues. The V segment lost 4 bases and the J segment 6 bases; nucleotides outside the gene matches: 11. Germline loops: CDR1 MNHEY, CDR2 SVGEGT. The DNA of the CDR3 is TGTGCCAGCAGTTTTCGCCCCCGGGACAGGGGAGCCGGGGAGCTGTTTTTT. It translates to CASSFRPRDRGAGELFF.

This clone was seen a handful of times. The rearrangement joins TRBV5-1 to TRBJ2-3; the match to TRBD2 covers 12 bases. This CDR3 spans 15 amino acids. Losses at the gene ends were 3 bases for V and 9 bases for J; bases not matched to a gene: 8. Germline V gene lookup returns CDR1 SGHRS and CDR2 YFSETQ. The CDR3 DNA reads as TGCGCCAGCAGCTCCCCCGGGACTAGCGGGCGCACGCAGTATTTT. It specifies CASSSPGTSGRTQYF.

V and J are TRBV19 and TRBJ2-1, with D perhaps TRBD2 (5 bases). This CDR3 is 15 amino acids long. V was cut by 8 bases and J by 3 bases, with 17 bases left in between. CDR1 and CDR2 from the germline V gene are LNHDA and SQIVND (reference sequence). The CDR3 DNA reads as TGTGCCAGTGGGGAGTCGGCGGTCTTCTACAATGAGCAGTTCTTC. Protein: CASGESAVFYNEQFF.

In nucleotides, the CDR3 is TGTGCCAGCAGCCTCGGAATGTCTAGCGGGTTCACAGATACGCAGTATTTT. It is translated as CASSLGMSSGFTDTQYF. The V and J genes are TRBV3-1 (or the pseudogene TRBV3-2) and TRBJ2-3, with TRBD2 matching 8 bases. The J segment lost 2 bases and the V segment lost 4 bases, leaving 11 bases of the junction unmatched. Germline values: CDR1 LGHDT, CDR2 YNNKEL (reference sequence). This CDR3 comprises 17 residues.

The rearrangement uses TRBV18 and TRBJ1-1, with TRBD1 matching 7 bases. Losses at the gene ends were 6 bases for V and 3 bases for J; bases not matched to a gene: 7. This CDR3 has 14 residues. Germline lookup yields CDR1 KGHSH and CDR2 LQKENI. As DNA, the CDR3 is TGTGCCAGCTCCCCCAGCCAGGGGGACACTGAAGCTTTCTTT. Protein: CASSPSQGDTEAFF. Based on the CDR3 plus reference TRBV18 and TRBJ1-1, the full variable domain is NAGVMQNPRHLVRRRGQEARLRCSPMKGHSHVYWYRQLPEEGLKFMVYLQKENIIDESGMPKERFSAEFPKEGPSILRIQQVVRGDSAAYFCASSPSQGDTEAFFGQGTRLTVV.

This clone was counted a few times. The chain joins TRBV4-2 to TRBJ2-7; 7 bases map to TRBD2. CDR3 length equals 14 residues. Germline V gene lookup returns CDR1 LGHNA and CDR2 YNFKEQ. V was pared by 4 bases and J by 5 bases, with 8 bases of the junction left unmatched. Here the CDR3 reads CASSRRLAFDEQYF. The CDR3 DNA reads TGTGCCAGCAGCCGCAGACTAGCTTTCGACGAGCAGTACTTC.

The V and J genes are TRBV4-3 and TRBJ1-4; a weak D match, TRBD1 (6 bases). The CDR3 has 16 residues. Germline V lookup: CDR1 LGHNA, CDR2 YSLEER. V shed 1 base and J shed 4 bases, with 13 bases lying between them. In nucleotides, the CDR3 is TGCGCCAGCAGCCAAGGGGGAGGGGGATTTAATGAAAAACTGTTTTTT. It encodes CASSQGGGGFNEKLFF.

This chain links TRBV6-6 with TRBJ2-7; tentatively, D is TRBD2 (6 bases). V lost 5 bases, J lost 4 bases, and 21 bases lay in between. The length of the CDR3 is 16 residues. The germline gives CDR1 MNHNY, CDR2 SVGAGI (reference sequence). The CDR3 is CASSKTNSSVRYEQYF. The CDR3 DNA reads as TGTGCCAGCAGTAAGACAAATTCTAGCGTTAGGTACGAGCAGTACTTC.

This chain links TRBV18 with TRBJ2-7; 8 bases map to TRBD2. The CDR3 covers 15 residues. The germline V gene encodes CDR1 KGHSH and CDR2 LQKENI. V shed 3 bases and J 3 bases; nucleotides not matched to a gene: 7. CDR3 nucleotides: TGTGCCAGCTCACCCCTTAGCGGGGTTGACTACGAGCAGTACTTC. As protein: CASSPLSGVDYEQYF.

This chain joins TRBV25-1 and TRBJ1-3, with TRBD1 matching over 8 bases. Germline CDR1 is MGHDK and CDR2 is SYGVNS. Trimming at V came to 3 bases and at J to 3 bases, leaving 7 bases not matched to a gene. The CDR3 extends over 16 amino acids. CDR3 loop: CASSELQGGSGNTIYF. The DNA for the CDR3 is TGTGCCAGCAGTGAGTTACAGGGGGGAAGTGGAAACACCATATATTTT.

The chain recombines TRBV7-9 with TRBJ1-1; D gene unclear. This CDR3 has 12 amino acids. Looked up from germline, CDR1 is SEHNR and CDR2 is FQNEAQ (reference sequence). V lost 2 bases to trimming and J lost 4 bases, with 5 bases between them. CDR3 amino acids: CASSLYGTEAFF. The CDR3 DNA is TGTGCCAGCAGCTTATACGGCACTGAAGCTTTCTTT.